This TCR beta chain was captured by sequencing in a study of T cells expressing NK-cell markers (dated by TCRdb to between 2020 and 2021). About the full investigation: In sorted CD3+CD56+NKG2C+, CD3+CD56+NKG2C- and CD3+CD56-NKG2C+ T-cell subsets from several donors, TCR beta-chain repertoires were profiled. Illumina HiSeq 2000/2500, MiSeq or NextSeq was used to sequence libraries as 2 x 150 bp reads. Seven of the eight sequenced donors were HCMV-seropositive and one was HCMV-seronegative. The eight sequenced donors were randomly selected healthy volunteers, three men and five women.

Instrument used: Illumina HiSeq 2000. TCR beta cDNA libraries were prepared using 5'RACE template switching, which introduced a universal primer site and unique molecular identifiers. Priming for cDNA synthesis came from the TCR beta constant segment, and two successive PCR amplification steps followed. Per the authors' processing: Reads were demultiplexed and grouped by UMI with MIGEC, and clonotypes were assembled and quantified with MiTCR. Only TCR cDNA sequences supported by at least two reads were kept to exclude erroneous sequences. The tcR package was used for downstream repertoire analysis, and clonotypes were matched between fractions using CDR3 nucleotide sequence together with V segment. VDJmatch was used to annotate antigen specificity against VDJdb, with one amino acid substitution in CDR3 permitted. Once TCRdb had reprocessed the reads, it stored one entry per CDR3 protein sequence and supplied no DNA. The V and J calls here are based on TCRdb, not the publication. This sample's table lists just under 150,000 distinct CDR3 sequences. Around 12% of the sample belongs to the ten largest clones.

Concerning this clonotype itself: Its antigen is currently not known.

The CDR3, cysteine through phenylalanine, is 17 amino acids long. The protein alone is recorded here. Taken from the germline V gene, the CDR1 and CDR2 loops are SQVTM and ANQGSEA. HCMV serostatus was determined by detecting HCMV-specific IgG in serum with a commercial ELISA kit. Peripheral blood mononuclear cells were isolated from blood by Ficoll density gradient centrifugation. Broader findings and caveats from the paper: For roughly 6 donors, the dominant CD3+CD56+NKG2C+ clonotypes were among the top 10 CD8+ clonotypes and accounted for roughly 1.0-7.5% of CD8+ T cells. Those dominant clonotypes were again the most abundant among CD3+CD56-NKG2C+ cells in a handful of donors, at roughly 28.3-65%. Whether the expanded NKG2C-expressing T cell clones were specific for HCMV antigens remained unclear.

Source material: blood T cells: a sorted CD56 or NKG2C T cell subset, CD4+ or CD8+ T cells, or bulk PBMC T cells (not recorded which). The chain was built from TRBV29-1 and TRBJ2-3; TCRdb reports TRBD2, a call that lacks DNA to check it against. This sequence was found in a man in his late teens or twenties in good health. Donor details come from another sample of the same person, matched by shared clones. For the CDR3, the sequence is CSVGGTSGRSSPDTQYF.